What follows describes a single T cell receptor (beta chain). Its target is not known. The data derive from a study of response to subunit inactivated influenza vaccine. Study observations and caveats: Authors suggested that a seasonal influenza vaccination recruits few new T cells each time.

One entry per CDR3 protein results from TCRdb running MiXCR on the RT-PCR reads. The data show 650,000 to 800,000 distinct CDR3 sequences, with about 14% seen just once and around 7.3% held by the top ten. This CDR3 comprises 14 residues. The germline CDR1 and CDR2 sequences are SGHRS and YFSETQ. Trimming at V came to 4 bases and at J to 7 bases, leaving 8 bases not matched to a gene. This TCR came from a man aged 45-60 years who received an inactivated influenza vaccine. The material was PBMCs from blood, obtained less than 15 days before vaccination. This sequence joins TRBV5-1 and TRBJ2-1, with 7 positions matching TRBD2. CDR3 residues: CASSRTRGYNEQFF. The CDR3 coding sequence is TGCGCCAGCAGCCGGACTAGGGGCTATAATGAGCAGTTCTTC.